These 29 T cell receptor beta chains came from one sample sequenced in a study of blood T cell repertoires in COVID-19. The assay was immunoSEQ multiplex PCR, and TCRdb's table has in-frame clones only and misses some. The data contain more than 250,000 clones, 80% to 85% of them singletons. Sample: PBMCs or T cells enriched from blood (not recorded which). Receptor source: a man between 35 and 55 years old who had been exposed to COVID-19.

The J gene is TRBJ2-4, the V gene TRBV5-4; possible D gene TRBD2, 5 bases. Trimming removed 8 bases at V and 1 base at J, with 13 bases between. CDR3 size: 14 residues. Germline CDR1 SGHNT, CDR2 YYREEE (reference sequence). For the CDR3, the DNA is TGTGCCAGTTCTCCCGGGGTCGCCAAAAACATTCAGTACTTC. This gives the protein CASSPGVAKNIQYF.

In its sample, this clone was seen once. This rearrangement joins TRBV6-5 to TRBJ2-7, with 9 bases identical to TRBD2. The length of the CDR3 is 14 residues. V shed 5 bases, J shed 9 bases, and the junction held 11 bases outside the gene matches. Germline CDR1 MNHEY, CDR2 SVGAGI. CDR3 sequence (DNA): TGTGCCAGCAGTAGACTAGCGGAACTTGGTGGGCAGTACTTC. The encoded protein is CASSRLAELGGQYF.

This clone was seen a few times. The chain uses TRBV18 and TRBJ2-3, with 9 nucleotides matching TRBD2. From germline, CDR1 is KGHSH and CDR2 LQKENI. The length of the CDR3 is 16 residues. Unmatched junction bases numbered 7, after V lost 0 bases and J lost 6 bases. The CDR3 loop is CASSPPAAGGRDTQYF. The CDR3 nucleotides are TGTGCCAGCTCACCACCGGCAGCGGGAGGACGCGATACGCAGTATTTT. The variable domain in full, completed from reference TRBV18 and TRBJ2-3, reads NAGVMQNPRHLVRRRGQEARLRCSPMKGHSHVYWYRQLPEEGLKFMVYLQKENIIDESGMPKERFSAEFPKEGPSILRIQQVVRGDSAAYFCASSPPAAGGRDTQYFGPGTRLTVL.

This clone was counted only a few times. The chain is built from TRBV29-1 and TRBJ1-1, with TRBD1 matching over 9 bases. This CDR3 region has 14 residues. The trim removed 6 bases at V and 4 bases at J, leaving 9 bases unmatched. CDR1 and CDR2 (germline): SQVTM, ANQGSEA. CDR3 sequence: CSVTTGGLGTEAFF. The CDR3 coding sequence is TGCAGCGTGACTACAGGGGGCTTGGGCACTGAAGCTTTCTTT.

This clone came up once. V usage is TRBV18 and J usage is TRBJ2-7; no definite D call. The CDR3 extends over 13 amino acids. Trimming removed 4 bases from V and 4 bases from J, with 11 bases in between. Germline V CDR1 and CDR2: KGHSH, LQKENI. This chain's CDR3 is CASSLASLYEQYF. The DNA for the CDR3 is TGTGCCAGCTCACTAGCCTCACTTTACGAGCAGTACTTC.

The rearrangement uses TRBV24-1 and TRBJ2-2; 12 bases line up with TRBD2. Germline CDR1 is KGHDR and CDR2 is SFDVKD. Trimming cost V 3 bases and J 5 bases; bases outside gene matches: 3. CDR3 size: 16 residues. CDR3 residues: CATSDHGLAGTGELFF. CDR3 nucleotides: TGTGCCACCAGTGATCACGGACTAGCGGGAACCGGGGAGCTGTTTTTT.

CDR3 in amino acids: CATSDFRGGTDTQYF. The CDR3 nucleotides read TGTGCCACCAGTGATTTCCGGGGGGGAACAGATACGCAGTATTTT. The chain is built from TRBV24-1 and TRBJ2-3; 8 bases align to TRBD2. Germline V gene data show CDR1 as KGHDR and CDR2 as SFDVKD. The CDR3 extends over 15 amino acids. Trimming took 1 base from V and 3 from J; bases not matched to a gene: 2.

The rearrangement uses TRBV27 and TRBJ1-1; D is undetermined. The CDR3 contains 14 residues. Germline CDR1 reads MNHEY; CDR2 reads SMNVEV (reference sequence). Trimming left V 3 bases short and J 2 bases short, with 10 bases between. The CDR3: CASSLPGRNTEAFF. CDR3 sequence (DNA): TGTGCCAGCAGTTTGCCAGGCCGTAACACTGAAGCTTTCTTT.

The chain employs TRBV7-9 and TRBJ1-5; D unclear. The ends were cut back, 3 bases at V and 0 bases at J, with 6 bases in the middle. Germline CDR1 reads SEHNR; CDR2 reads FQNEAQ (reference sequence). This CDR3 is 14 amino acids long. The CDR3 sequence is CASSFRGSNQPQHF. Written as DNA, the CDR3 is TGTGCCAGCAGCTTCCGGGGTAGCAATCAGCCCCAGCATTTT.

This sequence joins TRBV29-1 and TRBJ2-1; 8 bases fit TRBD2. Germline CDR1 and CDR2: SQVTM and ANQGSEA. The CDR3 consists of 15 residues. J gave up 2 bases and V 7 bases, and 10 bases lay outside the gene matches. The CDR3 spells CSGGGHGRAYNEQFF. CDR3 DNA sequence: TGCAGCGGGGGAGGTCACGGGAGGGCCTACAATGAGCAGTTCTTC.

The V gene is TRBV12-5, the J gene TRBJ2-1; possible D gene TRBD2, 5 bases. The CDR3 loop spans 15 amino acids. V was trimmed by 1 base and J by 4 bases, leaving 11 bases between them. CDR1 is LGHNT, CDR2 FRNRAP, per germline. CDR3 sequence reads: CASGLDPSRYNEQFF. The CDR3 nucleotides read TGTGCTAGTGGTTTGGACCCTAGCAGGTACAATGAGCAGTTCTTC.

The CDR3 is CASSLQGSPTGELFF. In DNA form, the CDR3 reads TGTGCCAGCAGTCTCCAGGGTTCCCCCACCGGGGAGCTGTTTTTT. This chain links TRBV9 with TRBJ2-2, with a possible D match to TRBD1 (5 bases). Germline V gene sequence: CDR1 SGDLS, CDR2 YYNGEE. The CDR3 covers 15 residues. V lost 5 bases and J lost 4, with 15 bases in between.

The rearrangement links TRBV11-2 to TRBJ2-2, with D tentatively TRBD2 (5 bases). V was trimmed by 4 bases and J by 8 bases, leaving 8 bases between them. The germline V gene encodes CDR1 SGHAT and CDR2 FQNNGV. The CDR3 spans 12 residues. Here the CDR3 reads CASSSGMGELFF. CDR3 bases: TGTGCCAGCAGCTCCGGGATGGGGGAGCTGTTTTTT.

The rearrangement uses TRBV11-3 and TRBJ1-3; D unresolved. The CDR3 length is 13 residues. Germline CDR1 SGHNT, CDR2 YENEEA. Trimming cost V 0 bases and J 6 bases, with 6 bases left between them. The CDR3, as DNA: TGTGCCAGCAGCTTAGATCCGGTAAACACCATATATTTT. Translation gives CASSLDPVNTIYF.

CDR3 coding DNA: TGTGCCAGTCAACAGGGGGTTCTCTATGGCTACACCTTC. Its protein product is CASQQGVLYGYTF. V usage is TRBV19 and J usage is TRBJ1-2, with 8 bases aligning to TRBD1. From germline, CDR1 is LNHDA and CDR2 SQIVND (reference sequence). This CDR3 region has 13 residues. Losses at the gene ends were 8 bases for V and 4 bases for J; bases not matched to a gene: 6.

This chain joins TRBV5-5 and TRBJ2-7, with D tentatively TRBD1 (6 bases). The CDR3 is 14 amino acids. V lost 6 bases and J 7 bases, leaving 20 bases between the germline ends. Germline CDR1 SGHKS, CDR2 YYEKEE (reference sequence). CDR3 in amino acids: CASIDRDKVWEQYF. CDR3 DNA sequence: TGTGCCAGCATCGACCGGGACAAGGTGTGGGAGCAGTACTTC. Drawing the rest from reference TRBV5-5 and TRBJ2-7, the complete variable domain is DAGVTQSPTHLIKTRGQQVTLRCSPISGHKSVSWYQQVLGQGPQFIFQYYEKEERGRGNFPDRFSARQFPNYSSELNVNALLLGDSALYLCASIDRDKVWEQYFGPGTRLTVT.

This chain links TRBV2 with TRBJ2-2, with a tentative D call TRBD2 (5 bases). The CDR3 runs 13 residues. Looked up from germline, CDR1 is SNHLY and CDR2 is FYNNEI. V shed 2 bases and J shed 6 bases, with 7 bases lying between them. CDR3 DNA sequence: TGTGCCAGCAGTGAACAGAGGGCCGGGGAGCTGTTTTTT. This translates into CASSEQRAGELFF. Using reference TRBV2 and TRBJ2-2 for the parts outside the CDR3, the full variable domain is EPEVTQTPSHQVTQMGQEVILRCVPISNHLYFYWYRQILGQKVEFLVSFYNNEISEKSEIFDDQFSVERPDGSNFTLKIRSTKLEDSAMYFCASSEQRAGELFFGEGSRLTVL.

The V and J genes are TRBV7-9 and TRBJ2-7; TRBD2 is a possible D gene (5 bases). The CDR3 totals 14 residues. Germline loops: CDR1 SEHNR, CDR2 FQNEAQ (reference sequence). V lost 0 bases, J lost 5 bases, and 11 bases lay in between. The CDR3 protein is CASSLAGANHEQYF. CDR3 bases: TGTGCCAGCAGCTTAGCGGGAGCGAACCACGAGCAGTACTTC.

CDR3 amino acids: CASSYLQGQDQPQHF. The CDR3 DNA sequence: TGTGCCAGCAGTTACTTACAGGGGCAGGATCAGCCCCAGCATTTT. The V gene is TRBV6-6, the J gene TRBJ1-5; 7 nucleotides line up with TRBD1. With V trimmed by 1 base and J by 5 bases, 5 bases remained unmatched. CDR3 size: 15 residues. The V gene's germline CDR1 is MNHNY and CDR2 SVGAGI (reference sequence).

This chain uses TRBV9 with TRBJ2-2; D possibly corresponds to TRBD1 (6 bases). Looked up from germline, CDR1 is SGDLS and CDR2 is YYNGEE. The CDR3 is 15 amino acids. V lost 5 bases to trimming and J lost 4 bases, with 15 bases between them. The DNA of the CDR3 is TGTGCCAGCAGTACCCAGGGACAAGGCACCGGGGAGCTGTTTTTT. Translating gives CASSTQGQGTGELFF. Full variable domain (outside the CDR3, taken from reference TRBV9 and TRBJ2-2): DSGVTQTPKHLITATGQRVTLRCSPRSGDLSVYWYQQSLDQGLQFLIQYYNGEERAKGNILERFSAQQFPDLHSELNLSSLELGDSALYFCASSTQGQGTGELFFGEGSRLTVL.

The chain is built from TRBV19 and TRBJ1-1; unclear D gene. CDR1 LNHDA and CDR2 SQIVND come from the germline V gene (reference sequence). The CDR3 has 12 amino acids. V lost 5 bases to trimming and J lost 1 base, with 5 bases between them. The CDR3 reads CASSQKNTEAFF. DNA of the CDR3: TGTGCCAGTAGTCAAAAGAACACTGAAGCTTTCTTT.

The rearrangement links TRBV3-1 (or the pseudogene TRBV3-2) to TRBJ2-7, with TRBD2 matching 7 bases. Germline-derived CDR1 and CDR2 are LGHDT and YNNKEL (reference sequence). The CDR3 has 15 residues. The J segment lost 4 bases and the V segment lost 4 bases, leaving 10 bases of the junction unmatched. CDR3 in amino acids: CASSPLQWGGYEQYF. DNA for the CDR3: TGTGCCAGCAGCCCTCTTCAGTGGGGAGGGTACGAGCAGTACTTC.

The rearrangement joins TRBV9 to TRBJ1-4, with D possibly matching TRBD1 (6 bases). V lost 4 bases and J 7 bases, leaving 14 bases between the germline ends. The CDR3 contains 14 residues. Germline values: CDR1 SGDLS, CDR2 YYNGEE. CDR3 sequence reads: CASSPSAQGEKLFF. In DNA, the CDR3 is TGTGCCAGCAGCCCCTCCGCACAGGGTGAAAAACTGTTTTTT.

The chain recombines TRBV7-8 with TRBJ1-1; tentatively, D is TRBD1 (5 bases). The length of the CDR3 is 14 residues. CDR1 SGHVS and CDR2 FQNEAQ come from the germline V gene. V lost 5 bases, J lost 10 bases, and 20 bases lay in between. In nucleotides, the CDR3 is TGTGCCAGCAGCGGCCAGCGGGGGGTTTGGGTAGCTTTCTTT. As protein: CASSGQRGVWVAFF.

CDR3 residues: CASSSSFYEQYF. The CDR3 DNA sequence: TGTGCCAGCAGTAGTAGCTTTTACGAGCAGTACTTC. This rearrangement joins TRBV12-3 or TRBV12-4 to TRBJ2-7; the D is unclear. The CDR3 extends over 12 amino acids. The V gene lost 5 bases and the J gene lost 4 bases, with 9 bases spanning the gap.

V usage is TRBV18 and J usage is TRBJ1-6; D unclear. This CDR3 is 15 amino acids long. Germline CDR1 reads KGHSH; CDR2 reads LQKENI. Trimming left V 0 bases short and J 7 bases short, with 10 bases between. The CDR3 DNA reads TGTGCCAGCTCACCACCGGCGGAGATAAATTCACCCCTCCACTTT. Protein sequence: CASSPPAEINSPLHF.

In its sample, this clone was seen once. The DNA of the CDR3 is TGTGCCAGCAGTCCCACACAGGGCCCCTCTTATAATTCACCCCTCCACTTT. It translates to CASSPTQGPSYNSPLHF. The rearrangement uses TRBV6-6 and TRBJ1-6, with D maybe TRBD1 (6 bases). Between the trimmed V and J ends, which lost 5 bases and 4 bases, there was a span of 18 bases. CDR3 length: 17 residues. The germline V gene has CDR1 MNHNY and CDR2 SVGAGI (reference sequence).

The V call is TRBV10-3, the J call TRBJ1-4; 7 positions match TRBD1. Germline-derived CDR1 and CDR2 are ENHRY and SYGVKD. This CDR3 is 14 amino acids long. The J segment lost 3 bases and the V segment lost 4 bases, leaving 2 bases of the junction unmatched. The CDR3 DNA reads TGTGCCATCAGTGGGGACAGCTCTAATGAAAAACTGTTTTTT. It encodes CAISGDSSNEKLFF.

This chain connects TRBV5-4 to TRBJ1-3, with 9 bases identical to TRBD1. The V gene end was trimmed by 6 bases and the J gene end by 3 bases; junction bases not matched to a gene: 4. In germline, CDR1 is SGHNT, CDR2 YYREEE (reference sequence). The CDR3 has 14 amino acids. The CDR3 loop is CASTTGGNGNTIYF. The DNA of the CDR3 is TGTGCCAGCACCACAGGGGGCAATGGAAACACCATATATTTT. The variable domain in full, completed from reference TRBV5-4 and TRBJ1-3, reads ETGVTQSPTHLIKTRGQQVTLRCSSQSGHNTVSWYQQALGQGPQFIFQYYREEENGRGNFPPRFSGLQFPNYSSELNVNALELDDSALYLCASTTGGNGNTIYFGEGSWLTVV.